Listed here are 15 T cell receptor beta chains from one sample, sequenced in a study of blood T cell repertoires in COVID-19. Assay used: immunoSEQ multiplex PCR; TCRdb lists only in-frame clones, some missing. The table shows about 280,000 clones, with around 90% occurring only once. Input material: PBMCs or T cells enriched from blood (not recorded which). Receptor source: a woman in her late teens or twenties with acute COVID-19.

DNA for the CDR3: TGTGCCAGCAGCGTAACTAGCGGCCCCCGGGGTGAGCAGTTCTTC. Its protein is CASSVTSGPRGEQFF. V gene TRBV9 combines with J gene TRBJ2-1, with 8 bases matching TRBD2. Per germline, CDR1 SGDLS and CDR2 YYNGEE. V shed 1 base, J shed 9 bases, and the junction held 9 bases outside the gene matches. The CDR3 is 15 residues long.

The chain uses TRBV27 and TRBJ1-1; 10 bases agree with TRBD1. Per germline, CDR1 MNHEY and CDR2 SMNVEV (reference sequence). With V trimmed by 5 bases and J by 0 bases, 3 bases remained unmatched. The CDR3 is 15 amino acids. The CDR3 DNA follows: TGTGCCAGCAGTGGGACAGGGGCTATGAACACTGAAGCTTTCTTT. This sequence encodes CASSGTGAMNTEAFF.

The gene calls are TRBV7-9 and TRBJ2-1; 8 positions match TRBD2. The V gene's germline CDR1 is SEHNR and CDR2 FQNEAQ (reference sequence). The CDR3 length is 15 residues. The ends lost 3 bases at V and 4 bases at J; junction bases unmatched: 5. The CDR3 DNA reads as TGTGCCAGCAGCTTTACGGGACTAGTTTACAATGAGCAGTTCTTC. Amino acids: CASSFTGLVYNEQFF.

The chain couples TRBV28 to TRBJ2-4, with 9 bases aligning to TRBD2. J was trimmed by 0 bases and V by 4 bases; bases with no gene match: 16. Per the germline V gene, CDR1 is MDHEN and CDR2 is SYDVKM. The CDR3 consists of 20 residues. CDR3: CASSSLRLAGYSLAKNIQYF. In nucleotides, the CDR3 is TGTGCCAGCAGTTCTCTGAGGCTAGCGGGATATTCTCTAGCCAAAAACATTCAGTACTTC.

The V gene is TRBV21-1, the J gene TRBJ2-5; the table's D gene call, TRBD1, was not cross checked with the DNA. TRBV21-1 has pseudogene status. The CDR3 sequence is 15 residues long. The CDR3 protein is CASSKGTGRWETQYF. In DNA form, the CDR3 reads TGTGCCAGCAGCAAAGGAACAGGGCGGTGGGAGACCCAGTACTTC.

The chain employs TRBV7-9 and TRBJ2-1; 9 bases fit TRBD2. Germline CDR1 SEHNR, CDR2 FQNEAQ (reference sequence). J was trimmed by 8 bases and V by 5 bases; bases with no gene match: 16. CDR3 length: 17 amino acids. The CDR3 region has the DNA TGTGCCAGCAGCGGACGGGCCAGCGGGGGGCTTTTTGATGAGCAGTTCTTC. It is translated as CASSGRASGGLFDEQFF.

The rearrangement links TRBV4-1 to TRBJ2-2, with 7 bases identical to TRBD2. The CDR3 is 17 residues long. V shed 1 base and J 3 bases; nucleotides not matched to a gene: 8. Germline V lookup: CDR1 MGHRA, CDR2 YSYEKL. The DNA for the CDR3 is TGCGCCAGCAGCCAAGTTCTGACTAGCTCCGACACCGGGGAGCTGTTTTTT. Translated: CASSQVLTSSDTGELFF.

V usage is TRBV28 and J usage is TRBJ1-2; 9 bases map to TRBD1. The V and J ends lost 6 bases and 2 bases, in that order; junction bases with no gene match: 4. CDR3 length: 14 amino acids. Germline-derived CDR1 and CDR2 are MDHEN and SYDVKM. In DNA, the CDR3 is TGTGCCAGCAGCCAGGGACAGGGAAACTATGGCTACACCTTC. As protein: CASSQGQGNYGYTF.

J is TRBJ2-1 and V is TRBV28, with TRBD2 identical over 8 bases. Germline assignment: CDR1 MDHEN and CDR2 SYDVKM. CDR3 length equals 15 residues. Germline trimming cut 10 bases from V and 0 bases from J; bases unmatched to any gene: 8. The CDR3 region has the DNA TGTGCCACCCATAGCGGGGTCCGCTCCTACAATGAGCAGTTCTTC. This codes for CATHSGVRSYNEQFF.

In this sample, this clone turned up once. This chain joins TRBV6-6 and TRBJ2-3; no definite D call. V was clipped by 2 bases and J by 4 bases, with 16 bases between them. This CDR3 spans 16 amino acids. Germline CDR1 is MNHNY and CDR2 is SVGAGI (reference sequence). The CDR3 reads CASSYGARSGSDTQYF. The CDR3 DNA follows: TGTGCCAGCAGTTACGGAGCGCGGAGTGGCTCAGATACGCAGTATTTT.

The J gene is TRBJ1-1, the V gene TRBV30; TRBD1 might be the D (5 bases). Trimming pared 0 bases from V and 0 bases from J, leaving 5 bases between. The germline V gene encodes CDR1 GTSNPN and CDR2 SVGIG (reference sequence). The CDR3 totals 13 residues. The CDR3: CAWSVQVNTEAFF. The DNA for the CDR3 is TGTGCCTGGAGTGTACAGGTGAACACTGAAGCTTTCTTT.

The rearrangement uses TRBV3-1 (or the pseudogene TRBV3-2) and TRBJ1-2; TRBD1 matches at 10 bases. Trimming took 1 base from V and 13 from J; bases not matched to a gene: 6. In germline, CDR1 is LGHDT, CDR2 YNNKEL (reference sequence). The CDR3 spans 13 residues. DNA for the CDR3: TGTGCCAGCAGCCAAGGACAGACAGGGGGCCCCACCTTC. Its protein is CASSQGQTGGPTF.

This clone has only a few counts. The genes are TRBV15 and TRBJ1-4, with TRBD1 matching over 7 bases. The length of the CDR3 is 18 residues. V was pared by 5 bases and J by 5 bases, with 17 bases of the junction left unmatched. Looked up from germline, CDR1 is LNHNV and CDR2 is YYDKDF (reference sequence). DNA of the CDR3: TGTGCCACCAGCCGCGCCCGAATTAGGACAGGAAAAAATGAAAAACTGTTTTTT. It is translated as CATSRARIRTGKNEKLFF.

This chain connects TRBV10-2 to TRBJ1-2, with a possible D match to TRBD1 (6 bases). Germline V lookup: CDR1 WSHSY, CDR2 SAAADI. V was cut by 0 bases and J by 1 base, with 12 bases left in between. CDR3 length equals 16 residues. CDR3 sequence: CASSESRTAYNYGYTF. In nucleotides, the CDR3 is TGCGCCAGCAGTGAGTCGCGGACAGCTTATAACTATGGCTACACCTTC.

The rearrangement uses TRBV7-2 and TRBJ1-1; 7 bases fit TRBD1. In germline, CDR1 is SGHTA, CDR2 FQGNSA. V gave up 5 bases and J gave up 5 bases; unmatched junction bases: 8. The CDR3 sequence is 14 residues long. CDR3 region: CASSVLQGSTEAFF. CDR3 nucleotides: TGTGCCAGCAGCGTTCTACAGGGGAGTACTGAAGCTTTCTTT.